The clone carrying this T cell receptor beta chain came up many times. CDR1 and CDR2 (germline): MNHNS, SASEGT. The V and J ends lost 4 bases and 6 bases respectively, with 10 bases between them. The CDR3 is 13 residues long. The sample is drawn from a study of T cells in Graves' hyperthyroidism and ophthalmopathy. What was amplified from RNA transcripts were TCR beta CDR3 regions. HTBI primers were used for first-round RT-PCR of the TCR CDR3. TCRdb processed the multiplex PCR reads anew with MiXCR; each CDR3 protein has one entry. The sample has about 370,000 distinct CDR3 sequences, approximately 16% seen once; the top ten hold roughly a fifth.

Material for sequencing was blood. V and J are TRBV6-1 and TRBJ1-5, with TRBD1 as a possible D gene (5 bases). This receptor was identified in a woman in her sixties with Graves' ophthalmopathy. CDR3 nucleotide sequence: TGTGCCAGCAGTGGTCAGGGAAGTCAGCCCCAGCATTTT. Its protein is CASSGQGSQPQHF.